This T cell receptor (beta chain) was identified in a study of blood T cell repertoires in COVID-19. Overall study context: Some COVID-19 samples were acute and others convalescent; all came from the United States, Italy and Spain. PBMCs, B-cell-depleted T cells, or T cells provided the cDNA or gDNA that made up the material.

V dropped 0 bases and J dropped 0; count of bases not matched to a gene: 4. The CDR3 runs to 17 residues. CDR1 and CDR2 from the germline V gene are SGHTA and FQGTGA. Data came from immunoSEQ multiplex PCR; TCRdb stores just in-frame clones and leaves some out. The sample has 250,000 to 350,000 clones; approximately 84% are singletons. Seattle patients were enrolled during active infection and followed longitudinally. The V call is TRBV7-3, the J call TRBJ2-3, with 9 bases fitting TRBD1. This clonotype was obtained from a human donor with COVID-19, enrolled during active disease. The donor label of this sample is uncertain. The sequenced material came from peripheral blood. CDR3 DNA: TGTGCCAGCAGCTTAACGGGACAGGGTGCTAGCACAGATACGCAGTATTTT. Its protein is CASSLTGQGASTDTQYF.